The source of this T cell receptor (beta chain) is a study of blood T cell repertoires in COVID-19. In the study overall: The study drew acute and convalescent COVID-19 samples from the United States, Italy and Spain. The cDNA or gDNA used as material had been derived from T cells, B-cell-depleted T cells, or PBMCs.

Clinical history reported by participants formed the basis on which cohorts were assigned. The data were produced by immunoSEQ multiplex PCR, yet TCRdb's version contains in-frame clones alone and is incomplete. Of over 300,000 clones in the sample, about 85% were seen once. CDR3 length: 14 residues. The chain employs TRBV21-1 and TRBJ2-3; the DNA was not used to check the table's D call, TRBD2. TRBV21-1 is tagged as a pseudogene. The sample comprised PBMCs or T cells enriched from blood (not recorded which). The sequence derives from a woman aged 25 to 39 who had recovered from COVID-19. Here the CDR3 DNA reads TGTGCCAGCAGCATCGGACTAGGCCCAGATACGCAGTATTTT. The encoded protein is CASSIGLGPDTQYF.